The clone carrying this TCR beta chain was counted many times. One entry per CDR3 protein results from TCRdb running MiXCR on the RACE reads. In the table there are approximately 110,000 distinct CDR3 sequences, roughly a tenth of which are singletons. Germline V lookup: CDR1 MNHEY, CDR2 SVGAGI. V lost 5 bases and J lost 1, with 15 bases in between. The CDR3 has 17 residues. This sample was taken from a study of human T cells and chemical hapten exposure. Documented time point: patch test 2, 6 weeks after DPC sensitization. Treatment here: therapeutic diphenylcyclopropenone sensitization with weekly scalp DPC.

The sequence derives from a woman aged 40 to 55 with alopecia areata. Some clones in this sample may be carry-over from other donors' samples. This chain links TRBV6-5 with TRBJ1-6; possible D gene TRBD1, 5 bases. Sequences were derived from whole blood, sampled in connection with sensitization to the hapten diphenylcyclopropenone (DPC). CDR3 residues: CASSRDPRVSYNSPLHF. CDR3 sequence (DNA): TGTGCCAGCAGTCGGGACCCCCGGGTGTCCTATAATTCACCCCTCCACTTT.